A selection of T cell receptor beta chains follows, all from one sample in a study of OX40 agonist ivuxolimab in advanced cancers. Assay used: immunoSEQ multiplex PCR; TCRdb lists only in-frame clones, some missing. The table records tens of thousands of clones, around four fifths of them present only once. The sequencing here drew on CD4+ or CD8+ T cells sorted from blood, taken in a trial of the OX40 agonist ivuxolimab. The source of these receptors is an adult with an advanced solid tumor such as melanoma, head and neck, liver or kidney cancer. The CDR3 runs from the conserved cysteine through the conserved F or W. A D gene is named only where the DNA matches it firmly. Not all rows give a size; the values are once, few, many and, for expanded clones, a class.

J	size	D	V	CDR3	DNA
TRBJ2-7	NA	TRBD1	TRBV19	CATGQVSSYEQYF	TGTGCCACGGGACAGGTGAGCTCCTACGAGCAGTACTTC
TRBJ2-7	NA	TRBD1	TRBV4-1	CASSQGQGSDEQYF	TGCGCCAGCAGCCAAGGACAGGGGAGCGACGAGCAGTACTTC
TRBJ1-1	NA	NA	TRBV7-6	CASSLVARENTEAFF	TGTGCCAGCAGCTTAGTGGCCAGGGAGAACACTGAAGCTTTCTTT
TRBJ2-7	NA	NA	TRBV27	CASSLSDSSYEQYF	TGTGCCAGCAGTTTATCGGACAGCTCCTACGAGCAGTACTTC
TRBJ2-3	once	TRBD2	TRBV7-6	CASSLAGGADTQYF	TGTGCCAGCAGCTTAGCGGGGGGGGCAGATACGCAGTATTTT
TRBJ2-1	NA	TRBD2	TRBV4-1	CASSHTATSGGEDEQFF	TGCGCCAGCAGCCACACAGCCACTAGCGGGGGGGAGGATGAGCAGTTCTTC
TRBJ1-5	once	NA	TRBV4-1	CASSQVSAGDQPQHF	TGCGCCAGCAGCCAAGTCTCGGCAGGGGATCAGCCCCAGCATTTT
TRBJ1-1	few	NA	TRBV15	CATSRDFGTSSTEAFF	TGTGCCACCAGCAGAGATTTTGGGACCTCGTCCACTGAAGCTTTCTTT
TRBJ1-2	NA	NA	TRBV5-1	CASSSHRANYGYTF	TGCGCCAGCAGCTCCCACAGAGCTAACTATGGCTACACCTTC
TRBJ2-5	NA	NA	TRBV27	CASSWGETQYF	TGTGCCAGCAGTTGGGGGGAGACCCAGTACTTC
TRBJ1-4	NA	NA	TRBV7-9	CASSSRVGSQATNEKLFF	TGTGCCAGCAGCTCCAGAGTGGGCAGTCAAGCAACTAATGAAAAACTGTTTTTT
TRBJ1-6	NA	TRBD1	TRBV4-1	CASSQPSGTASPLHF	TGCGCCAGCAGCCAACCCTCCGGGACAGCCTCACCCCTCCACTTT
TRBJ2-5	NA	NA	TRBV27	CASRQQGWETQYF	TGTGCCAGCAGACAACAGGGATGGGAGACCCAGTACTTC
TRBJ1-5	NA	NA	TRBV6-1	CASSAWGNQPQHF	TGTGCCAGCAGTGCGTGGGGAAATCAGCCCCAGCATTTT
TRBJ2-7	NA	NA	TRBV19	CASSIVDGYYEQYF	TGTGCCAGTAGTATAGTGGACGGATACTACGAGCAGTACTTC
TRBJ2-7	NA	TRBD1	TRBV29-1	CSVEATGEEVYEQYF	TGCAGCGTTGAAGCGACAGGGGAAGAGGTCTACGAGCAGTACTTC
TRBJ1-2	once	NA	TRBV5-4	CASSPRSILPEDYTF	TGTGCCAGCAGCCCCCGTTCCATTCTACCGGAAGACTACACCTTC
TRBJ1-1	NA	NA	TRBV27	CASSLSQGRVNTEAFF	TGTGCCAGCAGTTTATCCCAGGGACGGGTGAACACTGAAGCTTTCTTT
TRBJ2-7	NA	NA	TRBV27	CASSALGEQYF	TGTGCCAGCAGTGCTTTAGGGGAGCAGTACTTC
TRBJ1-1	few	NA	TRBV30	CAWSSQGVWTEAFF	TGTGCCTGGAGTTCACAGGGTGTTTGGACTGAAGCTTTCTTT